This T cell receptor (beta chain) is drawn from a study of CD4 T cells in relation to SARS-CoV-2 and coronaviruses. The wider study: After roughly ten days of antigen culture, PBMC TCR beta CDR3s were sequenced. Negative control cultures got HIV-1 Nef peptides or no peptide.

Libraries were prepared by immunoSEQ multiplex PCR; TCRdb keeps only in-frame clonotypes and omits some of them. The sample has 20,000 to 25,000 clones; about 79% are singletons. Study-wide results and caveats: Each donor contributed either pre-pandemic or post-infection samples, not both.

The germline V gene has CDR1 SGHDT and CDR2 YYEEEE. There are 16 residues in the CDR3. After removal of 2 bases from V and 11 bases from J, the junction contained 15 bases not matched to a gene. Unexposed donor CD4+ T cells date from about 2011-2018, before the COVID-19 pandemic. The cells were cultured for about ten days before CD4+ T cells were isolated. As cell numbers allowed, unexposed-donor CD4+ T cells faced SARS-CoV-2 S/N and four cold-coronavirus spikes. For this clone: The antigen is undetermined.

The chain carries TRBV5-6 and TRBJ2-4; TRBD1 matches 8 bases. The specimen was CD4+ T cells from PBMCs, cultured in vitro. The receptor's source is a human donor in good health. CDR3 in amino acids: CASSLISGGLDSLQYF. Here the CDR3 DNA reads TGTGCCAGCAGCTTAATTTCAGGGGGCCTCGATTCTCTTCAGTACTTC.